Below, one T cell receptor beta chain is given with its context. This specimen belongs to a study of blood T cell repertoires in COVID-19. Study-wide background: Spain, Italy and the United States supplied samples that represented acute and convalescent COVID-19.

Some clones are missing from TCRdb's copy, which holds only in-frame ones; the method was immunoSEQ multiplex PCR. This sample has under 250,000 clones, with roughly 88% found just once. The V and J ends lost 5 bases and 1 base, in that order; junction bases with no gene match: 4. CDR3 length: 14 residues. Germline loops: CDR1 SGHTA, CDR2 FQGNSA. This TCR came from a man aged 80 or over with acute or convalescent COVID-19. The sequenced sample was peripheral blood. The J gene is TRBJ1-1, the V gene TRBV7-2; 7 positions agree with TRBD1. The CDR3 bases are TGTGCCAGCAGCCTCGGGACAGCGAACACTGAAGCTTTCTTT. It codes for CASSLGTANTEAFF.